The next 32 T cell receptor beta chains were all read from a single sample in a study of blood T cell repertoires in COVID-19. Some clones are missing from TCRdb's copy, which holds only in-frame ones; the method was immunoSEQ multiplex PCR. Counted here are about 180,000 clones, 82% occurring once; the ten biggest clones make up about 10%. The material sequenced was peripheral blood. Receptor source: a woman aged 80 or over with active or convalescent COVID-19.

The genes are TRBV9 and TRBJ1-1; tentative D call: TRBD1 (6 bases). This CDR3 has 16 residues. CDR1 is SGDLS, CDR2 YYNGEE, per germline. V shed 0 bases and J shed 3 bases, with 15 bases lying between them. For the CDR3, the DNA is TGTGCCAGCAGCGTAGATAGACCAGGGGAGCACACTGAAGCTTTCTTT. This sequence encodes CASSVDRPGEHTEAFF.

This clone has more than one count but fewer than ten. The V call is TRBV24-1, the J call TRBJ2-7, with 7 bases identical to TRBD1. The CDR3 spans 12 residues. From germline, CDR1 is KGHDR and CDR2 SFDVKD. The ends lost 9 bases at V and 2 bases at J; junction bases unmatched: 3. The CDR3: CATPGQAYEQYF. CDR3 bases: TGTGCCACCCCTGGACAGGCCTACGAGCAGTACTTC.

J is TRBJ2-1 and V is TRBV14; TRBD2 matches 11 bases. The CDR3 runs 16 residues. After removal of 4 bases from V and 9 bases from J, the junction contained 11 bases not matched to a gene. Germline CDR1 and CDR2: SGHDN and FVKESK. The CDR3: CASSLGLAVGAGEQFF. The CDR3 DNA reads TGTGCCAGCAGCCTGGGACTAGCGGTCGGTGCTGGTGAGCAGTTCTTC.

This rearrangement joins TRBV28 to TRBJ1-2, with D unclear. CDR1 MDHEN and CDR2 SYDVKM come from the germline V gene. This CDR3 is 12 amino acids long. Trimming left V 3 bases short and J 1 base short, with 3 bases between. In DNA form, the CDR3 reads TGTGCCAGCAGTTTCAGTAACTATGGCTACACCTTC. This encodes CASSFSNYGYTF.

The CDR3 DNA reads TGCAGTGCTAGTCCGGGGGGAAACACTGAAGCTTTCTTT. Amino acids: CSASPGGNTEAFF. V and J are TRBV20-1 and TRBJ1-1, with D tentatively TRBD1 (5 bases). Deletions cut 3 bases from V and 2 bases from J, with 10 bases between. Germline V gene sequence: CDR1 DFQATT, CDR2 SNEGSKA (reference sequence). This CDR3 spans 13 amino acids.

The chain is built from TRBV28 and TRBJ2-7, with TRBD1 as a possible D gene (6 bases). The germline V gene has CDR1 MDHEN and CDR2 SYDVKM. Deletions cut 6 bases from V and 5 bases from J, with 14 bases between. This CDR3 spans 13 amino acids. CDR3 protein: CASRIFGDNEQYF. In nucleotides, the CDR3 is TGTGCCAGCAGGATCTTCGGGGACAACGAGCAGTACTTC.

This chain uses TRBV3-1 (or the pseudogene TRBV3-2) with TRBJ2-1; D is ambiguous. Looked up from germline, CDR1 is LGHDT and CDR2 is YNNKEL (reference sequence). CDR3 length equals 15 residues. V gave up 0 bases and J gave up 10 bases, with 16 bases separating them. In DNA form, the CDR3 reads TGTGCCAGCAGCCAAGAAGCCCGCCTTCCGCGGGAGCAGTTCTTC. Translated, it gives CASSQEARLPREQFF.

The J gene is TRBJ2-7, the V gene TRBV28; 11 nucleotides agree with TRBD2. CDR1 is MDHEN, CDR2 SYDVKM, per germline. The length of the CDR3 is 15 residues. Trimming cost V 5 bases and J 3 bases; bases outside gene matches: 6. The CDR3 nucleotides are TGTGCCAGCAGTCGGAGGGGGACTAGCGGCTACGAGCAGTACTTC. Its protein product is CASSRRGTSGYEQYF.

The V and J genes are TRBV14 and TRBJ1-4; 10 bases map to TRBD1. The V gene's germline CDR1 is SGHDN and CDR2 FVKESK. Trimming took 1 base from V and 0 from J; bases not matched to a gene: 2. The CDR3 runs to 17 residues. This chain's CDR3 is CASSQAGTGATNEKLFF. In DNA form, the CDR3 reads TGTGCCAGCAGCCAAGCCGGGACAGGGGCAACTAATGAAAAACTGTTTTTT.

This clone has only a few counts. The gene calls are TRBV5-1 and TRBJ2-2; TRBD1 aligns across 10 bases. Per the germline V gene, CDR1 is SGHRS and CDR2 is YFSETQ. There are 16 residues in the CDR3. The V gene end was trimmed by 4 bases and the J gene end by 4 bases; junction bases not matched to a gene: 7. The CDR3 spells CASSRRTGGSTGELFF. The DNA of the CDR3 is TGCGCCAGCAGCCGCCGGACAGGGGGATCCACCGGGGAGCTGTTTTTT.

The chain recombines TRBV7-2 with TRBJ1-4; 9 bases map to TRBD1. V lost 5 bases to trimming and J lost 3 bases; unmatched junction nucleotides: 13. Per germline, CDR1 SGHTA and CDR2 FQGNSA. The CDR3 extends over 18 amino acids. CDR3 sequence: CASSPQQGALPSNEKLFF. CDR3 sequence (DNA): TGTGCCAGCAGCCCACAACAGGGGGCGCTTCCCTCTAATGAAAAACTGTTTTTT.

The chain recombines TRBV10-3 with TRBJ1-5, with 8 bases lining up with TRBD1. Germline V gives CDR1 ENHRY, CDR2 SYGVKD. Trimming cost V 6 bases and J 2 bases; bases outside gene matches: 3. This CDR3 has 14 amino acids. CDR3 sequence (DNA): TGTGCCATCAGGAAGGACAGGGGCAATCAGCCCCAGCATTTT. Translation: CAIRKDRGNQPQHF.

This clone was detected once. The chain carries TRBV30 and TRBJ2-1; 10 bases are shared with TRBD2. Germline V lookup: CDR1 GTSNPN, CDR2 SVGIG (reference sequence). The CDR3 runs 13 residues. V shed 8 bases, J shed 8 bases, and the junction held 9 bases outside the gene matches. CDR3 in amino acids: CALSGRAPDEQFF. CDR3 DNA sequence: TGTGCCCTCAGCGGGAGGGCCCCGGATGAGCAGTTCTTC.

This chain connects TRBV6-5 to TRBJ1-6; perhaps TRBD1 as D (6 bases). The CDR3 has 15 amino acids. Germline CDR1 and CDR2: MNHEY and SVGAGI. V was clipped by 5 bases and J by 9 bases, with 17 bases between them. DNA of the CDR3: TGTGCCAGCAGTACTGTATACAGGGTAACTTCACCCCTCCACTTT. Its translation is CASSTVYRVTSPLHF.

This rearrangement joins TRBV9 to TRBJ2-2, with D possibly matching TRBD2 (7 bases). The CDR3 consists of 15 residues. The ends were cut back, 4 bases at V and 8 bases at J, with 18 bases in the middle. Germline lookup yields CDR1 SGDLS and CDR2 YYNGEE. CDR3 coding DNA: TGTGCCAGCAGCCCCCCCCGGGGGGCGGCGGGGGAGCTGTTTTTT. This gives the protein CASSPPRGAAGELFF.

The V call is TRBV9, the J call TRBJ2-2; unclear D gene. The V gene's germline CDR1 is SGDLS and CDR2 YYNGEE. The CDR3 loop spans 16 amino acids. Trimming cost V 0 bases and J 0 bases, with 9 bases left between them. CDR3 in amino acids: CASSVGSQTNTGELFF. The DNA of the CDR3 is TGTGCCAGCAGCGTAGGAAGTCAGACGAACACCGGGGAGCTGTTTTTT.

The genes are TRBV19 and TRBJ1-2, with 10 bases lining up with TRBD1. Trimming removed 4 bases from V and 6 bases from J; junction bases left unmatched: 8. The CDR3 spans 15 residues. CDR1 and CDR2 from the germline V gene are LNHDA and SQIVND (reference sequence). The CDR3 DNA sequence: TGTGCCAGTAGTACCGGTCTGGGGACAGGGGATGGCTACACCTTC. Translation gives CASSTGLGTGDGYTF.

CDR3 protein: CASSLEQIYEQYF. The CDR3 region has the DNA TGTGCCAGCAGCTTGGAACAAATCTACGAGCAGTACTTC. V and J are TRBV5-5 and TRBJ2-7; D uncertain. The V end lost 0 bases, the J end lost 3 bases, and 7 bases lay between the germline ends. The CDR3 spans 13 residues. In germline, CDR1 is SGHKS, CDR2 YYEKEE (reference sequence).

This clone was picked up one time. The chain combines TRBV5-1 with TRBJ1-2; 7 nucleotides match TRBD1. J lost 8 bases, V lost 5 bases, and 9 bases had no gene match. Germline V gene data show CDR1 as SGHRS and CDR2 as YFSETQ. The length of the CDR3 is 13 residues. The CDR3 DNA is TGCGCCAGCAGTTTTTCGGGACAGCTGGGCTACACCTTC. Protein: CASSFSGQLGYTF.

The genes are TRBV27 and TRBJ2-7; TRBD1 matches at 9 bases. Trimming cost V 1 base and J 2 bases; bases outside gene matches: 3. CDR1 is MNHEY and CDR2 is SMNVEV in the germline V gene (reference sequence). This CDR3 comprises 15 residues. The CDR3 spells CASSLLTGGAYEQYF. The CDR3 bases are TGTGCCAGCAGTTTATTAACAGGGGGCGCCTACGAGCAGTACTTC.

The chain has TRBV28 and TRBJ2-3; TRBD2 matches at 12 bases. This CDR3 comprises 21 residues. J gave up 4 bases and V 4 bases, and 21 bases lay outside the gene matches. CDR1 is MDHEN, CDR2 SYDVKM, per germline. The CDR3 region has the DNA TGTGCCAGCAGTTCGTTCCCCAATCTAGCGGGAGGGCCGTTTTCTTCAGATACGCAGTATTTT. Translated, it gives CASSSFPNLAGGPFSSDTQYF.

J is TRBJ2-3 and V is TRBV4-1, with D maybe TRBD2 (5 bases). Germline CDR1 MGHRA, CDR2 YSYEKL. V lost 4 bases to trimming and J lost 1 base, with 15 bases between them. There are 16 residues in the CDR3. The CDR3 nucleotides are TGCGCCAGCAGCCCGAAGAAGACTACCCGCACAGATACGCAGTATTTT. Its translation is CASSPKKTTRTDTQYF.

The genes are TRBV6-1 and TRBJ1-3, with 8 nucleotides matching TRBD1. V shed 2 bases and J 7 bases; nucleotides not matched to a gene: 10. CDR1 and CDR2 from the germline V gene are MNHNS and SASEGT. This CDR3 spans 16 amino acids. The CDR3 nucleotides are TGTGCCAGCAGTGAACCAGGACAGGGACGTTGGAACACCATATATTTT. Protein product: CASSEPGQGRWNTIYF.

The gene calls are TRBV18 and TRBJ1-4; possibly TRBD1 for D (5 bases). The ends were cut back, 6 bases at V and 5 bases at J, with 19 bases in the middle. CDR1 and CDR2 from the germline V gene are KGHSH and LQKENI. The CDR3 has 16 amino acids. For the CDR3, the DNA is TGTGCCAGCTCTCCGATAACCAGGGAGGGAAATGAAAAACTGTTTTTT. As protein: CASSPITREGNEKLFF. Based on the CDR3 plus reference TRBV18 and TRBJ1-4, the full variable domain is NAGVMQNPRHLVRRRGQEARLRCSPMKGHSHVYWYRQLPEEGLKFMVYLQKENIIDESGMPKERFSAEFPKEGPSILRIQQVVRGDSAAYFCASSPITREGNEKLFFGSGTQLSVL.

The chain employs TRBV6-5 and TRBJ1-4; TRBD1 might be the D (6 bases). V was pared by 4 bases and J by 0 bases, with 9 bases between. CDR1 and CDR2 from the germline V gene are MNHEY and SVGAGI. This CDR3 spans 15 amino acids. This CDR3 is CASSSRTATNEKLFF. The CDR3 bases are TGTGCCAGCAGTTCCCGGACAGCAACTAATGAAAAACTGTTTTTT.

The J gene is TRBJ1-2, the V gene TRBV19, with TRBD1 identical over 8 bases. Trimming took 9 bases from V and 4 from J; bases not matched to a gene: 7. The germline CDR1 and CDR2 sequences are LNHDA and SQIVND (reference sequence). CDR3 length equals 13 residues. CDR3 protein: CASWGTGSYGYTF. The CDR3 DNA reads TGTGCCAGCTGGGGGACAGGCTCCTATGGCTACACCTTC.

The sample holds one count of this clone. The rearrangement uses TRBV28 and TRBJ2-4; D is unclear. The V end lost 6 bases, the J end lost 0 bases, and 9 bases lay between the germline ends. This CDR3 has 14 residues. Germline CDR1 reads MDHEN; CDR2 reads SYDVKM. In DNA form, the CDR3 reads TGTGCCAGCAGGGAACCGGGAGCCAAAAACATTCAGTACTTC. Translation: CASREPGAKNIQYF.

The CDR3 sequence: CASSPQASSYNEQFF. The CDR3 nucleotides read TGTGCCAGCAGCCCACAGGCTAGCTCCTACAATGAGCAGTTCTTC. This chain uses TRBV5-5 with TRBJ2-1, with a tentative D call TRBD1 (5 bases). Germline CDR1 and CDR2: SGHKS and YYEKEE (reference sequence). This CDR3 contains 15 residues. Trimming took off 4 bases at V and 0 bases at J, with 11 bases between the two ends.

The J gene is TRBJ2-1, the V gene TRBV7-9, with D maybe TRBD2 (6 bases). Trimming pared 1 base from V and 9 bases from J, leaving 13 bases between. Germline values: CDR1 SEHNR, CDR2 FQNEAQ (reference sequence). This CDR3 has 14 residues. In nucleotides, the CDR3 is TGTGCCAGCAGCTTAGGGACTATGGCGGGTGAGCAGTTCTTC. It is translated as CASSLGTMAGEQFF.

The CDR3 nucleotides are TGTGCCAGTAGTACATCCGGGACTAGTAACAACGAGCAGTACTTC. It encodes CASSTSGTSNNEQYF. This chain connects TRBV19 to TRBJ2-7; 8 bases line up with TRBD2. The J segment lost 5 bases and the V segment lost 4 bases, leaving 10 bases of the junction unmatched. The CDR3 runs to 15 residues. The germline CDR1 and CDR2 sequences are LNHDA and SQIVND (reference sequence).

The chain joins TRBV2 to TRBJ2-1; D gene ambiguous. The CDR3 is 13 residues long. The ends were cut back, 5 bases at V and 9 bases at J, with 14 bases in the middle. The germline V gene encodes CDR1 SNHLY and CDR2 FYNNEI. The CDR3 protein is CASSILASGEQFF. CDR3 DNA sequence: TGTGCCAGCAGTATCCTTGCCTCGGGTGAGCAGTTCTTC.

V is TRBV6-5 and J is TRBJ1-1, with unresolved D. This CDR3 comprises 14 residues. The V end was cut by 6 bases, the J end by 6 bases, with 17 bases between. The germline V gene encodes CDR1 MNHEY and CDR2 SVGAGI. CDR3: CASREGLLQPEAFF. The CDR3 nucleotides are TGTGCCAGCAGGGAGGGTCTTCTTCAGCCTGAAGCTTTCTTT.